Included here is one T cell receptor beta chain sequence, with context. Clones were sequenced by immunoSEQ multiplex PCR, and TCRdb holds only the in-frame ones, with some missing. Here the sample spans some 220,000 clones, 75% to 85% being singletons. The CDR3 is made up of 14 amino acids. Germline values: CDR1 SGHRS, CDR2 YFSETQ. V trimming: 4 bases; J trimming: 8 bases; junction bases outside the gene matches: 5. These data belong to a study of blood T cell repertoires in COVID-19. Overall study context: Sites in the United States, Italy and Spain provided acute and convalescent COVID-19 samples. PBMCs, B-cell-depleted T cells, or T cells provided the cDNA or gDNA that made up the material.

The sequenced material came from peripheral blood. The V gene is TRBV5-1, the J gene TRBJ2-1; TRBD1 agrees at 11 bases. This sequence was found in a man between 45 and 60 years old with COVID-19, enrolled during active disease. The CDR3 coding sequence is TGCGCCAGCAGCGGAGGGACAGGGGGTCATGAGCAGTTCTTC. Translation: CASSGGTGGHEQFF. The variable domain in full, completed from reference TRBV5-1 and TRBJ2-1, reads KAGVTQTPRYLIKTRGQQVTLSCSPISGHRSVSWYQQTPGQGLQFLFEYFSETQRNKGNFPGRFSGRQFSNSRSEMNVSTLELGDSALYLCASSGGTGGHEQFFGPGTRLTVL.